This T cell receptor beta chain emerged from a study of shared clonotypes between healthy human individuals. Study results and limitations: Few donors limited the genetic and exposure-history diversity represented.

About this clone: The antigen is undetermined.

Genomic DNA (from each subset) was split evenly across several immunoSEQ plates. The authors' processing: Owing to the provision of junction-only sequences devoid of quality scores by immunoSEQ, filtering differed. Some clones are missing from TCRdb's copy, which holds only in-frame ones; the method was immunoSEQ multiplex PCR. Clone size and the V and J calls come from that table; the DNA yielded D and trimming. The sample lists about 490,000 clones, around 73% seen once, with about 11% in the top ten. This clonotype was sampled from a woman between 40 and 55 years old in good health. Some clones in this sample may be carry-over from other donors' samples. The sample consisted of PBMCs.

The CDR3 DNA sequence: TGTGCCAGCAGCTTATCCCCAGACCGATTTATTAACTATGGCTACACCTTC. Translated: CASSLSPDRFINYGYTF. The chain uses TRBV7-8 and TRBJ1-2; D remains ambiguous. CDR3 length: 17 amino acids. Germline V gene data show CDR1 as SGHVS and CDR2 as FQNEAQ. Trimming stripped 2 bases from V and 1 base from J, with 17 bases between.